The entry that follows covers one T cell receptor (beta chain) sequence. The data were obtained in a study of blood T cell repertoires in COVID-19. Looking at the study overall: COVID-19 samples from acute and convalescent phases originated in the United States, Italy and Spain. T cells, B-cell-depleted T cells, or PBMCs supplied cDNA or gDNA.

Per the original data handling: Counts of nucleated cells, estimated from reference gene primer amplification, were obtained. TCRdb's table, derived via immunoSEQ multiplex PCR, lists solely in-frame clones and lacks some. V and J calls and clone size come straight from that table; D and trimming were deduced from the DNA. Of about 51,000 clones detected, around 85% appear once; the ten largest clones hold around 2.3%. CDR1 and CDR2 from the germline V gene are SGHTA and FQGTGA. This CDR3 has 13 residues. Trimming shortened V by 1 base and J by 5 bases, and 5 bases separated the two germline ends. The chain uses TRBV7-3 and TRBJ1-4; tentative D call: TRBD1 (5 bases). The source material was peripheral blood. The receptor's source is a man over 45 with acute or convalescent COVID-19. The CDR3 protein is CASSLRQNEKLFF. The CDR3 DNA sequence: TGTGCCAGCAGCTTAAGACAGAATGAAAAACTGTTTTTT.